Reported below is one T cell receptor (beta chain). The antigen is unknown. Researchers ran the PCR with 60 Vbeta and 13 Jbeta primers. Profiled with immunoSEQ multiplex PCR; TCRdb holds only in-frame clones, not every one. The table has approximately 120,000 clones, around 77% seen once; the top ten hold around 1.2%. This sample was taken from a study of cytomegalovirus exposure and HLA in healthy donors. CDR1 and CDR2 (germline): SGHRS, YFSETQ. Between the trimmed V and J ends, which lost 1 base and 1 base, there was a span of 5 bases. This CDR3 is 13 amino acids long. Points from the study as a whole: A later analysis found most CMV-associated TCR beta chains apparently HLA-restricted. Segments of the TCR beta V type were, in most cases, productive about 90% or about 30% of the time in an earlier analysis.

The sequence derives from a man between 45 and 60 years old in good health and CMV-seronegative. The sample taken for sequencing was PBMCs. V usage is TRBV5-1 and J usage is TRBJ2-5; no reliable D call. The CDR3 protein is CASSLYTQETQYF. For the CDR3, the DNA is TGCGCCAGCAGCTTGTACACCCAAGAGACCCAGTACTTC.